The text below deals with one TCR beta chain. Its antigen is unidentified. Trimming cost V 4 bases and J 5 bases, with 12 bases left between them. Germline assignment: CDR1 WSHSY and CDR2 SAAADI. The CDR3 has 13 residues. The sample is drawn from a study of shared clonotypes between healthy human individuals. Across the whole study: Researchers assigned three CD4 naive, three CD4 memory, two CD8 naive and one CD8 memory plate to each donor.

TCRdb's table, derived via immunoSEQ multiplex PCR, lists solely in-frame clones and lacks some. The data contain 2.3 million or so clones, approximately 95% of them singletons. Study results and limitations: Relative to memory subsets, naive subsets generally showed larger estimated richness. Naive CD4 clonotype sharing across a handful of donors was 4% to 5.5%.

The chain has TRBV10-2 and TRBJ2-7; D could derive from TRBD1 or TRBD2 (6 bases each). This sequence was found in a man between 18 and 35 years old in good health. Some clones in this sample may be carry-over from other donors' samples. The sample comprised naive CD4+ T cells from PBMCs. Subset meaning: CD45RA+ positively selected. The CDR3 loop reads CASSGGAANEQYF. The CDR3 coding sequence is TGCGCCAGCAGTGGGGGGGCCGCCAACGAGCAGTACTTC.